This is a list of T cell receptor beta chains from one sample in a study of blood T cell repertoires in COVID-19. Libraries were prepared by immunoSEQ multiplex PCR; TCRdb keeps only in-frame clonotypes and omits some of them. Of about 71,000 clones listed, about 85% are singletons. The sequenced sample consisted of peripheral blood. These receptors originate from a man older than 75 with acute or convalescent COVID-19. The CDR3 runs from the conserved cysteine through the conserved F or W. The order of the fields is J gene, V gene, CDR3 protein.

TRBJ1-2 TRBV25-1 CASSDVGQGVYGYTF
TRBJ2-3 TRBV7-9 CASSRGLEGDTQYF
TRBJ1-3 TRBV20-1 CSASQTTSGNTIYF
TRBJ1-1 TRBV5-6 CATGRGTEAFF
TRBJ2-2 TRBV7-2 CASSTEGRFTGELFF
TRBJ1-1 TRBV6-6 CASSYSRRQANTEAFF
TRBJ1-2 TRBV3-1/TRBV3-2 CASIASGGNYGYTF
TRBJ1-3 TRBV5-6 CASSATELSGNTIYF
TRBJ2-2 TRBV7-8 CASSRGAGELFF
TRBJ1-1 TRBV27 CASRVGTVNTEAFF
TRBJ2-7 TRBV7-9 CASSPGLAEFYEQYF
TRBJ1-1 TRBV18 CASSPGQGRTEAFF
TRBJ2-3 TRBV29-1 CSVGQGLDTQYF
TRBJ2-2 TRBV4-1 CASSQGSGGSSLEAGELFF
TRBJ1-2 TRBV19 CASSIGYPGTATYGYTF
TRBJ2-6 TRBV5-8 CASSSIQIRDFSSGANVLTF
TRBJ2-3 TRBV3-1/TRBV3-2 CASSPTGTSEPGTQYF
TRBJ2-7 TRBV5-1 CASSLDVRSYEQYF
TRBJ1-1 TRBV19 CASSIGPGLNTEAFF
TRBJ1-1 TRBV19 CASSMRGLNTEAFF
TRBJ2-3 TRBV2 CASGRDRSTDTQYF
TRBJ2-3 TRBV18 CASSLAGGPSTDTQYF
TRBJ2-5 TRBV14 CASSQDRLAGLETQYF
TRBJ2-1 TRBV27 CASRTNLYNEQFF
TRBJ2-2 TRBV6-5 CASSPTPSGELFF
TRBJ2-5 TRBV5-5 CASSFVAGIGSGETQYF
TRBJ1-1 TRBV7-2 CASSPISGTQAFF
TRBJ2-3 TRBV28 CASSFKGLGLDTQYF
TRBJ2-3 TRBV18 CASSPRASGMSGSDTQYF
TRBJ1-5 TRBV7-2 CASSLDRGDQPQHF
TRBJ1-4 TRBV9 CASSVEVGAQNEKLFF
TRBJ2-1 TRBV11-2 CASTIRLADNEQFF
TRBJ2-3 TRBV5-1 CASSTEGYVADTQYF
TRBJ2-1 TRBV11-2 CASSLGQGGQFF
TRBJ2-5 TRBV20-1 CSASLAGGGAQYF
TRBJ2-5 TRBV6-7 CASSPGQGRETQYF
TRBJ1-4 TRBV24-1 CATSDRPSQGKLFF
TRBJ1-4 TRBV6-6 CASTQGGNEKLFF
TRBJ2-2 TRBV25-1 CASSENPAGGPGELFF
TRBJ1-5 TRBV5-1 CASSLTGGFNQPQHF
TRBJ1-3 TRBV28 CASTRGQGVGNTIYF
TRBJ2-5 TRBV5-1 CASSLPAGDQETQYF